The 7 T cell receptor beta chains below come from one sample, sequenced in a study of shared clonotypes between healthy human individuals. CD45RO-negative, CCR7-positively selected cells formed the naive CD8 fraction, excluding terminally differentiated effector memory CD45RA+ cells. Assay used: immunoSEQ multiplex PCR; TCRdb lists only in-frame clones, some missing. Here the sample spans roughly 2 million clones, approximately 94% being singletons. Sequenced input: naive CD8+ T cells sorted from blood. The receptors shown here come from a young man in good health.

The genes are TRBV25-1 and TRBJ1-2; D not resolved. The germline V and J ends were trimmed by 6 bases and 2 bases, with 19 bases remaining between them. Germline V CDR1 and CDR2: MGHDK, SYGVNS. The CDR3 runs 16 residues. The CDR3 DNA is TGTGCCAGCAGCCCCTATGATGAGTTTTTAAACTATGGCTACACCTTC. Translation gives CASSPYDEFLNYGYTF.

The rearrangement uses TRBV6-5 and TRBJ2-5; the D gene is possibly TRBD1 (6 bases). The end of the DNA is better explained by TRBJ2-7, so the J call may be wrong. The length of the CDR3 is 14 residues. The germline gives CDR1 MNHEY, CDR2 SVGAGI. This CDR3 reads CASSYGNRAYEQYF. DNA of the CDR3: TGTGCCAGCAGTTACGGTAACAGGGCTTACGAGCAGTACTTC.

CDR3 DNA sequence: TGTGCCAGCAGTCACGGGTTGGAGCAGTACTTC. This encodes CASSHGLEQYF. This chain uses TRBV6-6 with TRBJ2-7; no definite D call. The V gene lost 5 bases and the J gene lost 7 bases, with 9 bases spanning the gap. The CDR3 loop spans 11 amino acids. Germline V gene sequence: CDR1 MNHNY, CDR2 SVGAGI (reference sequence).

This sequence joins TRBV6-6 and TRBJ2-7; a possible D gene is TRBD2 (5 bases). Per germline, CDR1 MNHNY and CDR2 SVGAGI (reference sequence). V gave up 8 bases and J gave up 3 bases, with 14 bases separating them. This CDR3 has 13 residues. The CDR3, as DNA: TGTGCCAGCGAGGGCAAGTACTTCTACGAGCAGTACTTC. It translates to CASEGKYFYEQYF.

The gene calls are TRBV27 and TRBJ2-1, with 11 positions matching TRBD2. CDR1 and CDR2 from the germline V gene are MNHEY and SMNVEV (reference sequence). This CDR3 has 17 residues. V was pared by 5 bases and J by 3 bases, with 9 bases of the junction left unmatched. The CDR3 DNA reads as TGTGCCAGCAGTCCTAGGACTAGCGGGCCCATCTACAATGAGCAGTTCTTC. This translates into CASSPRTSGPIYNEQFF.

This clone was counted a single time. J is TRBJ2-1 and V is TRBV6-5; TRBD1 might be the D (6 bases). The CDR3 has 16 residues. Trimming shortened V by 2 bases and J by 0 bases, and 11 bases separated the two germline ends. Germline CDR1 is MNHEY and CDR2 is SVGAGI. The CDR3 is CASSYPQGSSYNEQFF. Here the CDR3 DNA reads TGTGCCAGCAGTTACCCACAGGGATCCTCCTACAATGAGCAGTTCTTC.

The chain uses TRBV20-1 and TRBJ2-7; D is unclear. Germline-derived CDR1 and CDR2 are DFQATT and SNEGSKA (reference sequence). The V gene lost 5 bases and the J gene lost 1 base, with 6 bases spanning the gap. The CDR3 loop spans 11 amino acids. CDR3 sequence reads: CSAQKSYEQYF. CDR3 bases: TGCAGTGCTCAAAAATCCTACGAGCAGTACTTC.